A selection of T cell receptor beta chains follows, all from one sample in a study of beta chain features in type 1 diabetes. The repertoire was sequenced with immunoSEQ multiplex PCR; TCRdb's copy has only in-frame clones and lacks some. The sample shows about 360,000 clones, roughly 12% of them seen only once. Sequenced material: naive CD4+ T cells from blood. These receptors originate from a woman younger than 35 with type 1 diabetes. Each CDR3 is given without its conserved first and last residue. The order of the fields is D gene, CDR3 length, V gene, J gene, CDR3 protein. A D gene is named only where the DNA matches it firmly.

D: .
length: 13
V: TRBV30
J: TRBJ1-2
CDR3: AWSVKESSNYGYT

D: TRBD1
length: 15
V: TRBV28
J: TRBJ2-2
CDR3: ASYGWGQGPDTGELF

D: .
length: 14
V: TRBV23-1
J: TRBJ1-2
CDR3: ASSQRIGRRAYGYT

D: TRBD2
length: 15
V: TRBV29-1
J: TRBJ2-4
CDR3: SVVGTSGRLAKNIQY

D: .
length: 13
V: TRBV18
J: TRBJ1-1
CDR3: ASSPLGQANTEAF

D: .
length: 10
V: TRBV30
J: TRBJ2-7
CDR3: AWADYSYEQY

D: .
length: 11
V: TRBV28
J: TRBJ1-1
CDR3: ASRPRLNTEAF

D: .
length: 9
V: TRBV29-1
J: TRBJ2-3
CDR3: SADRSDTQY

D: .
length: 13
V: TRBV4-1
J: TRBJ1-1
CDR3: ASSQLGQKNTEAF

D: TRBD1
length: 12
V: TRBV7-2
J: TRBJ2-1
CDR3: ASSSRQGHNEQF

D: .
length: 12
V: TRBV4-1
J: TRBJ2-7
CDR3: ASSQVPRSYEQY

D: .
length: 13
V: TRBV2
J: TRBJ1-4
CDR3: ASSGTSTSLEKLF

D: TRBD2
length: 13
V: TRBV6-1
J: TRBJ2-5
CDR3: ASMDRDYPQETQY

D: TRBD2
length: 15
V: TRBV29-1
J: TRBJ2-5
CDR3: SVELIGGLAGKETQY

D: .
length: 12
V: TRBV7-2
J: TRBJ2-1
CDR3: ASSSPFSRNEQF

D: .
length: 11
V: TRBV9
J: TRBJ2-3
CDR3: ASSGLATDTQY

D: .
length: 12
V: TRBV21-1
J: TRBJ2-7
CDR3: ASSRDKPSYEQY

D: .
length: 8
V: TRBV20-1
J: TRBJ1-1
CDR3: SARPSEAF

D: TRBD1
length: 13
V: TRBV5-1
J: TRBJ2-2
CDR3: ASSGQQGYTGELF

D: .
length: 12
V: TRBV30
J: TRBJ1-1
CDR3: AWSFPPGGFSAF

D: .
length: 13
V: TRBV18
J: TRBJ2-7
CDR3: ASSPMTRSPHEQY

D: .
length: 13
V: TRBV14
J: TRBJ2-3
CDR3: ASSPMAGDTDTQY

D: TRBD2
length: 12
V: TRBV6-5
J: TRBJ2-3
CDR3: ASSYGLAGDTQY

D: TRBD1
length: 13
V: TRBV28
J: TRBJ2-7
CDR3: ASRTIGTGFSEQY

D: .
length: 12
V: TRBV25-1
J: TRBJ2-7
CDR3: ASSEPHRSYEQY

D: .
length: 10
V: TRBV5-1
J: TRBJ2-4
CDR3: ASSFQGNIQY

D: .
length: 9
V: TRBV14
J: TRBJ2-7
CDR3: ASLRVYEQY

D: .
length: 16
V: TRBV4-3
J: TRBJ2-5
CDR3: ASSQDSWYRGGAETQY

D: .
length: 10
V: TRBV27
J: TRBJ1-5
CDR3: ASRGPGQPQH

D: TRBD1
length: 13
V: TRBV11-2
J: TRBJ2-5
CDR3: ASSLFDRDGETQY

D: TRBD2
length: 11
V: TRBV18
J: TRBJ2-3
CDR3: ASSQAGADTQY

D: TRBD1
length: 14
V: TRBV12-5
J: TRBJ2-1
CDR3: ASGLVPGTGPNEQF

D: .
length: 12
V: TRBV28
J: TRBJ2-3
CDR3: ASSRRSAADTQY

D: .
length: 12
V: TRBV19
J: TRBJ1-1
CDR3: ASSRGRMNTEAF

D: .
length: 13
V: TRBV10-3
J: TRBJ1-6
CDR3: AISEGPGDNSPLH

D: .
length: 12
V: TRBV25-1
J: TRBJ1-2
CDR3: ASSESGVGDGYT

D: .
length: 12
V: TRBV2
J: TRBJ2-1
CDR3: ASSDGTPDDEQF

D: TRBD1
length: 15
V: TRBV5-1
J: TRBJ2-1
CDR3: ASSLRAGTGARGEQF

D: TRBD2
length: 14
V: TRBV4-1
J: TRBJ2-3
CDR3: ASSLAGGPLSDTQY

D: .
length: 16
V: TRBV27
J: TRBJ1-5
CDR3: ASSLRDPRVLGGGPQH

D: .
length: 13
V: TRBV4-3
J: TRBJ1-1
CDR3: ASSRLGAGDTEAF

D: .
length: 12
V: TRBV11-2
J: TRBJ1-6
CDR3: ASSYSPPNSPLH

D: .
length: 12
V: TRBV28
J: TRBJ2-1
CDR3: ASSTPRRGTEQF

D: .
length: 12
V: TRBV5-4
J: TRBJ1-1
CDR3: ASSLSGAGTEAF

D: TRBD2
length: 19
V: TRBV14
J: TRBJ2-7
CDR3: ASSQVLPSGGYRPSSYEQY

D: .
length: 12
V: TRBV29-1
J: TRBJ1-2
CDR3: SADLPSGNYGYT

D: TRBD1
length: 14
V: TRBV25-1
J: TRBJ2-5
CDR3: ASSAPPPGQGTTQY

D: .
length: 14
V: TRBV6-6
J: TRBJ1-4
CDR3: ASTLRGPTTNEKLF

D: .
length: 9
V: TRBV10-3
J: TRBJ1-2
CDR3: AISGEGGYT

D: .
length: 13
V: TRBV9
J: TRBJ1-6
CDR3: ASSVGPGKNSPLH